Listed here are 7 T cell receptor beta chains from one sample, sequenced in a study of T cell repertoires in cytomegalovirus infection. Using its own MiXCR run on the reads, TCRdb lists one record per CDR3 protein. Here the sample spans about 920,000 distinct CDR3 sequences, about 33% being singletons. No antigen is known for these receptors. The material sequenced was cultured CD8+ T cells from PBMCs, taken from culture after CMV antigen stimulation. The receptors originated from a human donor in good health (CMV status not recorded). Some clones in this sample may be carry-over from other donors' samples.

This clonotype was picked up a small number of times. The CDR3 region has the DNA TGTGCCAGCAGTTTATTGGCTGATTCACCCCTCCACTTT. Translated, it gives CASSLLADSPLHF. V and J are TRBV27 and TRBJ1-6, with no clear D. This CDR3 contains 13 residues. V was pared by 1 base and J by 8 bases, with 6 bases between. Per germline, CDR1 MNHEY and CDR2 SMNVEV (reference sequence).

Many counts were recorded for this clonotype. The rearrangement links TRBV14 to TRBJ2-1, with a weak D call TRBD2 (5 bases). The CDR3 covers 15 residues. The V and J ends lost 0 bases and 5 bases respectively, with 11 bases between them. Germline-derived CDR1 and CDR2 are SGHDN and FVKESK. CDR3 sequence: CASSQEPLANNEQFF. The DNA of the CDR3 is TGTGCCAGCAGCCAAGAACCCCTAGCTAACAATGAGCAGTTCTTC.

Comments on this clonotype: A much larger clone differs from this one at a single base, so this may be a read error. The genes are TRBV7-8 and TRBJ2-5; TRBD1 is a possible D gene (6 bases). Germline CDR1 is SGHVS and CDR2 is FQNEAQ. The CDR3 loop spans 15 amino acids. CDR3 sequence: CTSSDGQLNQETQYF. CDR3 sequence (DNA): TGTACCAGCAGCGATGGACAGTTGAACCAGGAGACCCAGTACTTC.

This clonotype has only a few counts. The chain joins TRBV28 to TRBJ2-1; 9 bases are shared with TRBD1. J gave up 4 bases and V 5 bases, and 12 bases lay outside the gene matches. CDR1 and CDR2 (germline): MDHEN, SYDVKM. The CDR3 length is 17 residues. DNA of the CDR3: TGTGCCAGCAGTCACCGACAGGGGGGCCTTCGATACAATGAGCAGTTCTTC. Its protein is CASSHRQGGLRYNEQFF.

This clonotype was seen a handful of times. The V and J genes are TRBV6-5 and TRBJ1-1; D not resolved. Germline V gene sequence: CDR1 MNHEY, CDR2 SVGAGI. This CDR3 has 16 residues. The V end lost 0 bases, the J end lost 5 bases, and 16 bases lay between the germline ends. The CDR3 region is CASSYSGPRATTEAFF. The CDR3 DNA sequence: TGTGCCAGCAGTTACTCAGGGCCAAGGGCAACAACTGAAGCTTTCTTT.

The chain employs TRBV6-8 and TRBJ2-7; D might be TRBD1 (6 bases). Trimming cost V 4 bases and J 3 bases, with 28 bases left between them. The CDR3 covers 19 residues. CDR1 is MNHGY and CDR2 is SAAAGT in the germline V gene. The DNA of the CDR3 is TGTGCCAGCAGTTCCTACTCTCATCACTCAGACAGGCGTCGCTACGAGCAGTACTTC. Encoded protein: CASSSYSHHSDRRRYEQYF.

The chain uses TRBV10-2 and TRBJ2-7, with no clear D. Germline V gives CDR1 WSHSY, CDR2 SAAADI. The CDR3 consists of 12 residues. Trimming stripped 0 bases from V and 4 bases from J, with 4 bases between. For the CDR3, the DNA is TGCGCCAGCAGTGAGTCCAGGTACGAGCAGTACTTC. Residues: CASSESRYEQYF.